This TCR beta chain was recovered during a study of blood T cell repertoires in COVID-19. Study information: From the United States, Italy and Spain came samples of acute and convalescent COVID-19.

Per the original data handling: Amplification of reference gene primers provided the estimated nucleated cell counts. Using immunoSEQ multiplex PCR, the repertoire was profiled, and TCRdb retains in-frame clones only, with some absent. V, J and clone size are taken as reported in that table, and D and trimming were inferred from the DNA itself. The table lists about 290,000 clones, around four fifths of them singletons. CDR1 MNHEY and CDR2 SMNVEV come from the germline V gene (reference sequence). The V gene end was trimmed by 5 bases and the J gene end by 3 bases; junction bases not matched to a gene: 8. CDR3 length: 15 amino acids.

The chain has TRBV27 and TRBJ2-7; TRBD2 matches at 9 bases. This receptor was obtained from a woman between 45 and 65 years old with active or convalescent COVID-19. What was sequenced was peripheral blood. The CDR3 loop reads CASSPGVAGVYEQYF. The CDR3 DNA sequence: TGTGCCAGCAGTCCCGGGGTAGCGGGGGTCTACGAGCAGTACTTC.